A selection of T cell receptor beta chains follows, all from one sample in a study of T cell repertoires in cytomegalovirus infection. Using its own MiXCR run on the reads, TCRdb lists one record per CDR3 protein. The sample lists about 360,000 distinct CDR3 sequences; around 18% were seen once. Input material: PBMCs. These receptors were collected from a human donor in good health (CMV status not recorded). Some clones in this sample may be carry-over from other donors' samples. Each CDR3 is given with its conserved first and last residue. D genes are given only for firm matches. Size tells how often a clone was seen (once, few, many) or the class of an expanded clone, and some rows leave it out.

.	TRBJ2-1	.	TRBV2	TGTGCCACCCGTGGGGGGCCCAATGAGCAGTTCTTC	CATRGGPNEQFF
many	TRBJ2-5	TRBD2	TRBV27	TGTGCCAGCAGTCAGCTAGCGGGACAAGAGACCCAGTACTTC	CASSQLAGQETQYF
.	TRBJ2-1	.	TRBV6-8	TGTGCCAGCAGCGGGAGTTTAGGTGGTGAGCAGTTCTTC	CASSGSLGGEQFF
.	TRBJ2-1	.	TRBV9	TGTGCCAGCGGCGAGCCAGGGAGACGGAATGAGCAGTTCTTC	CASGEPGRRNEQFF
few	TRBJ1-3	.	TRBV7-2	TGTGCCAGCAGCTTTGGCACCTTAGGCTCTGGAAACACCATATATTTT	CASSFGTLGSGNTIYF
many	TRBJ2-1	.	TRBV6-2/TRBV6-3	TGTGCCAGCAGTTACTCGAGGGCGAGGACTACCGACAATGAGCAGTTCTTC	CASSYSRARTTDNEQFF
few	TRBJ2-1	TRBD2	TRBV11-2	TGTGCCAGCAGCGCACTAGCGGTTAGCGATGAGCAGTTCTTC	CASSALAVSDEQFF
many	TRBJ2-1	.	TRBV12-3/TRBV12-4	TGTGCCAGCAGTTCTCCGTATCAGATATACAATGAGCAGTTCTTC	CASSSPYQIYNEQFF
.	TRBJ1-4	.	TRBV2	TGTGCCAGCAGCGAGGCCGGGACTAGATTTTTT	CASSEAGTRFF
few	TRBJ1-5	TRBD1	TRBV7-9	TGTGCCAGCAGCTTAACAGGGGTTGAGCCCCAGCATTTT	CASSLTGVEPQHF
few	TRBJ1-3	.	TRBV2	TGTGCCAGCAGCGCCCAAGCTGGAAACACCATATATTTT	CASSAQAGNTIYF
many	TRBJ2-7	.	TRBV7-8	TGTGCCAGCAGCTTAAGGGACGGAGCCTACGAGCAGTACTTC	CASSLRDGAYEQYF
.	TRBJ2-7	TRBD2	TRBV27	TGTGCCAGCAGGGGCGGGAGTCCCCGCTTCGCCTACGAGCAGTACTTC	CASRGGSPRFAYEQYF
.	TRBJ2-1	.	TRBV4-3	TGCGCCAGCAGCCAAGATTCTCAAGTTGGGGAGCAGTTCTTC	CASSQDSQVGEQFF
.	TRBJ2-5	.	TRBV2	TGTGCCAGCAGTGAAAGGGGGGGGTACCAAGAGACCCAGTACTTC	CASSERGGYQETQYF
many	TRBJ2-7	TRBD2	TRBV7-2	TGTGCCAGCAGCTTTGGCGGGGCGGGGGTCTACGAGCAGTACTTC	CASSFGGAGVYEQYF